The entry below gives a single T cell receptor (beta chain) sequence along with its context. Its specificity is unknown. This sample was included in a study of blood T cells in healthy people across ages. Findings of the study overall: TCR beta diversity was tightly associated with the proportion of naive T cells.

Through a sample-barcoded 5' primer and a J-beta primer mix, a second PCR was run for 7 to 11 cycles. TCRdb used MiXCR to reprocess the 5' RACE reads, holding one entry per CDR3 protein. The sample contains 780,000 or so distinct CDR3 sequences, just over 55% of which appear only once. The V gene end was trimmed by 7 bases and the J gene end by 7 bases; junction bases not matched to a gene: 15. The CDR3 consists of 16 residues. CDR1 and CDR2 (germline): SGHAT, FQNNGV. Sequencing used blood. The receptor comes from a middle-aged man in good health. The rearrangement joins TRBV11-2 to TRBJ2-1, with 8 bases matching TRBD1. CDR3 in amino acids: CASKDFRGRGRNEQFF. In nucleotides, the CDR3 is TGTGCCAGCAAGGACTTTAGGGGCAGGGGGCGGAATGAGCAGTTCTTC.